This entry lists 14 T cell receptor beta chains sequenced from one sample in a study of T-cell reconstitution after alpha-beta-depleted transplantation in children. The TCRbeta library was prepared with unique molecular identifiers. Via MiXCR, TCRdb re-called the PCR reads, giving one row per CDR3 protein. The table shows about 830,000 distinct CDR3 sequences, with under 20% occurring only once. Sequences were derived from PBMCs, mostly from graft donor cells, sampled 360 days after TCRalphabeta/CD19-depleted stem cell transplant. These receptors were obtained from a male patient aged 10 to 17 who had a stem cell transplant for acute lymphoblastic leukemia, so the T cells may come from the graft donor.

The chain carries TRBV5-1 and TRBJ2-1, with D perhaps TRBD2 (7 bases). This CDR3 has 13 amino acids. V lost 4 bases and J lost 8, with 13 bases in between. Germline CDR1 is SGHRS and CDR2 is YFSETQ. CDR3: CASSRGGGYEQFF. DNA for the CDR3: TGCGCCAGCAGCCGAGGGGGGGGCTATGAGCAGTTCTTC.

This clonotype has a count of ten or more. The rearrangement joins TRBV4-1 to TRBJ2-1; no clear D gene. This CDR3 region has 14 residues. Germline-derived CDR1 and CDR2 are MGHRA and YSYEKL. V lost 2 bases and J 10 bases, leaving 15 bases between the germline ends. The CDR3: CASSQPLSGWEQFF. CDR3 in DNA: TGCGCCAGCAGCCAACCATTATCTGGATGGGAGCAGTTCTTC.

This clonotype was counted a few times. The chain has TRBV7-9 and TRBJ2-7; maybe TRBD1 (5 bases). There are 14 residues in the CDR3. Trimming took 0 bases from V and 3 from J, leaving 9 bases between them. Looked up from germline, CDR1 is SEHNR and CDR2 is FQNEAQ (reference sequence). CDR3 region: CASSLARAYYEQYF. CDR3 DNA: TGTGCCAGCAGCTTAGCCAGGGCTTACTACGAGCAGTACTTC.

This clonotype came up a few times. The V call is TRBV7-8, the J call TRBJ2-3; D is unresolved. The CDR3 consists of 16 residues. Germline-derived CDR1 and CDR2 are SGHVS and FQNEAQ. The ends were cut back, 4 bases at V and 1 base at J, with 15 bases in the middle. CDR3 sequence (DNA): TGTGCCAGCAGCTCCTCAGCTCCCGCTGGCACAGATACGCAGTATTTT. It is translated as CASSSSAPAGTDTQYF.

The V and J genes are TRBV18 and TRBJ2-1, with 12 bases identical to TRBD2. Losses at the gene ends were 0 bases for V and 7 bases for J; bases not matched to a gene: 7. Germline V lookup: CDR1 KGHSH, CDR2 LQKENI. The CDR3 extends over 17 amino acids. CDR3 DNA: TGTGCCAGCTCACCACCGATTACCCTAGCGGGAGGGAATGAGCAGTTCTTC. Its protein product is CASSPPITLAGGNEQFF.

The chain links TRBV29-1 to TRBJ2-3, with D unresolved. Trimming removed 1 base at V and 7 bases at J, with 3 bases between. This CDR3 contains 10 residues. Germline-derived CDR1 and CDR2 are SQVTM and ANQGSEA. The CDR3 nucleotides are TGCAGCGTTGAAGTGCATACGCAGTATTTT. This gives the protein CSVEVHTQYF.

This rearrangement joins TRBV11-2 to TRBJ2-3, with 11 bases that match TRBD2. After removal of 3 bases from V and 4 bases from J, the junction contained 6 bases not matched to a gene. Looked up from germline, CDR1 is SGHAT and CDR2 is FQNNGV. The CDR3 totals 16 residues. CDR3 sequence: CASSFSGRASADTQYF. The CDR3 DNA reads TGTGCCAGCAGCTTTAGCGGGAGGGCCTCAGCAGATACGCAGTATTTT.

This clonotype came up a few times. Here the CDR3 reads CASSFGGPVHMDEQYF. In DNA, the CDR3 is TGTGCCAGCAGTTTTGGGGGACCGGTACATATGGACGAGCAGTACTTC. This chain uses TRBV12-3 or TRBV12-4 with TRBJ2-7; perhaps D is TRBD1 or TRBD2 (5 bases each). Trimming pared 3 bases from V and 5 bases from J, leaving 20 bases between. CDR3 length: 16 residues.

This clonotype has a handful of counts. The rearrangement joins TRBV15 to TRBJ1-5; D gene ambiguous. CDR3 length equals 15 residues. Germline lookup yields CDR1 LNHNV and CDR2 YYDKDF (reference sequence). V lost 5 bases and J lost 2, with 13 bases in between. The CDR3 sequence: CATSSQWEGNQPQHF. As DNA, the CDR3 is TGTGCCACCAGCTCCCAGTGGGAGGGCAATCAGCCCCAGCATTTT.

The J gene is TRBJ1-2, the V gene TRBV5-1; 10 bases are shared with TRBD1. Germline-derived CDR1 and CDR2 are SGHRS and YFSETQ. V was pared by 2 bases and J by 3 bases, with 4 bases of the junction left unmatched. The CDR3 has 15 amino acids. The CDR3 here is CASSFRQGADYGYTF. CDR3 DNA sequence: TGCGCCAGCAGCTTCCGACAGGGGGCAGACTATGGCTACACCTTC.

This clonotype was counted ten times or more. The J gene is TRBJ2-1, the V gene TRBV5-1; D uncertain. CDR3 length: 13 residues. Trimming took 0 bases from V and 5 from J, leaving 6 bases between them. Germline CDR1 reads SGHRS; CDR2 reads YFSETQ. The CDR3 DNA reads TGCGCCAGCAGCTTGGGGTGGGACAATGAGCAGTTCTTC. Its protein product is CASSLGWDNEQFF.

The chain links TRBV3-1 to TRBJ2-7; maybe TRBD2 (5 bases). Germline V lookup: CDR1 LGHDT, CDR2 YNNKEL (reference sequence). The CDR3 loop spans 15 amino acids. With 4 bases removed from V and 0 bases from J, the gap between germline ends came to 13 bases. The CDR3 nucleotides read TGTGCCAGCAGCCCACACCAGCGGACCTCCTACGAGCAGTACTTC. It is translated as CASSPHQRTSYEQYF.

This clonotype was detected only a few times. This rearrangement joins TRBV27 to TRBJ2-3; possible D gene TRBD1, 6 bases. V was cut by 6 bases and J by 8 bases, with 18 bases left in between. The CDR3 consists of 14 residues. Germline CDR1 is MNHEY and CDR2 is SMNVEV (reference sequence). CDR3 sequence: CASRPLGGSLTQYF. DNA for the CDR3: TGTGCCAGCAGACCACTAGGGGGATCCCTTACGCAGTATTTT.

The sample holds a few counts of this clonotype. The CDR3 here is CASSVANTEAFF. CDR3 bases: TGTGCCAGCAGCGTAGCCAACACTGAAGCTTTCTTT. The V call is TRBV9, the J call TRBJ1-1; unclear D gene. Germline V gene data show CDR1 as SGDLS and CDR2 as YYNGEE. V was pared by 0 bases and J by 2 bases, with 2 bases between. This CDR3 spans 12 amino acids.